This T cell receptor beta chain came from a study of blood T cell repertoires in COVID-19. The CDR3 contains 15 residues. V shed 5 bases, J shed 10 bases, and the junction held 5 bases outside the gene matches. Per germline, CDR1 SSHAT and CDR2 FNYEAQ (reference sequence). This clone was detected only once. Clones were read by immunoSEQ multiplex PCR, and TCRdb kept only the in-frame ones, dropping some. The sample holds about 57,000 clones; 82% are singletons and the top ten take 8.2%. V is TRBV7-7 and J is TRBJ2-1, with TRBD2 matching 16 bases. Sequenced sample: peripheral blood. This sequence was found in a woman of 80 years or more with acute or convalescent COVID-19. The CDR3 is CASSLGTSGRGEQFF. Here the CDR3 DNA reads TGTGCCAGCAGCCTCGGGACTAGCGGGAGGGGGGAGCAGTTCTTC. The full variable domain, completed using reference TRBV7-7 and TRBJ2-1, is GAGVSQSPRYKVTKRGQDVTLRCDPISSHATLYWYQQALGQGPEFLTYFNYEAQPDKSGLPSDRFSAERPEGSISTLTIQRTEQRDSAMYRCASSLGTSGRGEQFFGPGTRLTVL.